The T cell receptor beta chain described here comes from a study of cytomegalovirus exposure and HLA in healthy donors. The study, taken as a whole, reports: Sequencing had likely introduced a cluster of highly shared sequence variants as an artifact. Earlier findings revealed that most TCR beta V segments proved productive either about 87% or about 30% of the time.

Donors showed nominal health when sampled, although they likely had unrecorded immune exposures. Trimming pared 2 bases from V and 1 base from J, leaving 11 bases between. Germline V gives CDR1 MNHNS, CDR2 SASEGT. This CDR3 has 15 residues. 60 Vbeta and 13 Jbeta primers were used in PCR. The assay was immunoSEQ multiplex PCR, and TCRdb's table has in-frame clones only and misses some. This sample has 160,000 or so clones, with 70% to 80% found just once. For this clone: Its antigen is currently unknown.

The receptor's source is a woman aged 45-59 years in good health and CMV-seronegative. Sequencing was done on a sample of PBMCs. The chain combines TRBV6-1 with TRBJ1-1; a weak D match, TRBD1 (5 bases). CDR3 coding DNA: TGTGCCAGCAGTGAAAGGGGCGGACCGAACACTGAAGCTTTCTTT. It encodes CASSERGGPNTEAFF.